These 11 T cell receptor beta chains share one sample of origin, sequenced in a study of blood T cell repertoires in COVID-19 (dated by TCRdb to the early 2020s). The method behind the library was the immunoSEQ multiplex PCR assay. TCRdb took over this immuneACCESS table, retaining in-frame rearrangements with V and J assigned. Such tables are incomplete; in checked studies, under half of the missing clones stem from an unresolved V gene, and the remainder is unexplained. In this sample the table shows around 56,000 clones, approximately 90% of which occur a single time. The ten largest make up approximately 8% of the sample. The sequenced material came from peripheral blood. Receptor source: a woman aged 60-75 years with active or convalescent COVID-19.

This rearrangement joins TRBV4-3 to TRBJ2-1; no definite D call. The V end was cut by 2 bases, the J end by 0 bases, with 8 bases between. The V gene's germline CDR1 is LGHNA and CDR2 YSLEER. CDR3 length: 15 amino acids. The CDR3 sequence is CASSQLPSSYNEQFF. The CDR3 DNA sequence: TGCGCCAGCAGCCAACTCCCTAGCTCCTACAATGAGCAGTTCTTC.

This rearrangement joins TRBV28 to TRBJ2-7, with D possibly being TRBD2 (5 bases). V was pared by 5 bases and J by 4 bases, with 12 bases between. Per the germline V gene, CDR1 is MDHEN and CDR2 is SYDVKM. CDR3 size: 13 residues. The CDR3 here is CASSAGLRYEQYF. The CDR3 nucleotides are TGTGCCAGCAGTGCCGGACTTCGATACGAGCAGTACTTC.

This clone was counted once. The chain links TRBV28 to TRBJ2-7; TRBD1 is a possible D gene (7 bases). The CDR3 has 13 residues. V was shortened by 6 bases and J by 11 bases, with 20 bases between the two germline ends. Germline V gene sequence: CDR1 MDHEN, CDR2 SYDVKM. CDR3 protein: CASSPTLDREEYF. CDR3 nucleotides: TGTGCCAGCAGCCCTACCTTAGACAGGGAGGAGTACTTC.

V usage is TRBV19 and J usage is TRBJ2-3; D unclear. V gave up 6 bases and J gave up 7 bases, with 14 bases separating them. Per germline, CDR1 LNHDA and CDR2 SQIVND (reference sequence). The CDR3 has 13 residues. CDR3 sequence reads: CASSSNSLNTQYF. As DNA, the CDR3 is TGTGCCAGTAGCTCGAACTCCTTGAATACGCAGTATTTT.

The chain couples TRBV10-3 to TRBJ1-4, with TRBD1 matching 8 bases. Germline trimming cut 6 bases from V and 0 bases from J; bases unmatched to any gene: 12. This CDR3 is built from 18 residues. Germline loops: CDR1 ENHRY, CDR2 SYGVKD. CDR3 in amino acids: CAISPDRVSIATNEKLFF. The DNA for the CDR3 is TGTGCCATCAGCCCGGACAGGGTCAGTATTGCAACTAATGAAAAACTGTTTTTT.

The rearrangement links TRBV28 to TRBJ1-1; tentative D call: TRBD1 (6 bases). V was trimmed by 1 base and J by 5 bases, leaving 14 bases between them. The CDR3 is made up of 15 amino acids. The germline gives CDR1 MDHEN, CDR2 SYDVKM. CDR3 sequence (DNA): TGTGCCAGCAGTTTATCCGGGGGGCAGGGAACTGAAGCTTTCTTT. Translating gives CASSLSGGQGTEAFF. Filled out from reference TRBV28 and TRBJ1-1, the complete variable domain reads DVKVTQSSRYLVKRTGEKVFLECVQDMDHENMFWYRQDPGLGLRLIYFSYDVKMKEKGDIPEGYSVSREKKERFSLILESASTNQTSMYLCASSLSGGQGTEAFFGQGTRLTVV.

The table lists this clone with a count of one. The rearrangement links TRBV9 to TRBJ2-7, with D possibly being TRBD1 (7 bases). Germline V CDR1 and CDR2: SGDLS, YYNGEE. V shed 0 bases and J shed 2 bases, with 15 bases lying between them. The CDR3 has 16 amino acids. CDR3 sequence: CASSVEEGAGPYEQYF. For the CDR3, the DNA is TGTGCCAGCAGCGTAGAGGAGGGGGCGGGACCCTACGAGCAGTACTTC. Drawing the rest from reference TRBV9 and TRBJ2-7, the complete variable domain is DSGVTQTPKHLITATGQRVTLRCSPRSGDLSVYWYQQSLDQGLQFLIQYYNGEERAKGNILERFSAQQFPDLHSELNLSSLELGDSALYFCASSVEEGAGPYEQYFGPGTRLTVT.

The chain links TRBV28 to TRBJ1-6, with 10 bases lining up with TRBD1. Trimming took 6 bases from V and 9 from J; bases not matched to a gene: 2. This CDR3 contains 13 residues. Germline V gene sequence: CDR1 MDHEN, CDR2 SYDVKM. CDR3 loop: CASRRQGASPLHF. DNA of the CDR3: TGTGCCAGCAGGCGACAGGGGGCTTCACCCCTCCACTTT.

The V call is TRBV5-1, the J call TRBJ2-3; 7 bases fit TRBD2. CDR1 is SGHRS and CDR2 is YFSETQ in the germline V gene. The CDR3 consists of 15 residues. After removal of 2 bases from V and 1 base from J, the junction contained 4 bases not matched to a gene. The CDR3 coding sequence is TGCGCCAGCAGCTTACGGGGGAGGGGCACAGATACGCAGTATTTT. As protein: CASSLRGRGTDTQYF.

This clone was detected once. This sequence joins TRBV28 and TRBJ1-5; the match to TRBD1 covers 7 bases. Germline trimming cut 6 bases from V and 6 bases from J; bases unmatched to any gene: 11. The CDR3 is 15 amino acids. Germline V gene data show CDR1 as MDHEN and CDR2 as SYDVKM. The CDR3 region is CASSPGQVKSQPQHF. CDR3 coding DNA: TGTGCCAGCAGCCCCGGACAGGTAAAGTCTCAGCCCCAGCATTTT.

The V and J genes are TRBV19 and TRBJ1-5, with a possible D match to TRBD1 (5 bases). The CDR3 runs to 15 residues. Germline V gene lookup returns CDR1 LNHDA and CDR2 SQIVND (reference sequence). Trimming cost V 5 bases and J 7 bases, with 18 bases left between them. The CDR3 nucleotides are TGTGCCAGTAGTTTCCAGGGTGCGGCGGGACAGCCCCAGCATTTT. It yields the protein CASSFQGAAGQPQHF. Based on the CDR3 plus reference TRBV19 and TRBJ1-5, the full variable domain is DGGITQSPKYLFRKEGQNVTLSCEQNLNHDAMYWYRQDPGQGLRLIYYSQIVNDFQKGDIAEGYSVSREKKESFPLTVTSAQKNPTAFYLCASSFQGAAGQPQHFGDGTRLSIL.